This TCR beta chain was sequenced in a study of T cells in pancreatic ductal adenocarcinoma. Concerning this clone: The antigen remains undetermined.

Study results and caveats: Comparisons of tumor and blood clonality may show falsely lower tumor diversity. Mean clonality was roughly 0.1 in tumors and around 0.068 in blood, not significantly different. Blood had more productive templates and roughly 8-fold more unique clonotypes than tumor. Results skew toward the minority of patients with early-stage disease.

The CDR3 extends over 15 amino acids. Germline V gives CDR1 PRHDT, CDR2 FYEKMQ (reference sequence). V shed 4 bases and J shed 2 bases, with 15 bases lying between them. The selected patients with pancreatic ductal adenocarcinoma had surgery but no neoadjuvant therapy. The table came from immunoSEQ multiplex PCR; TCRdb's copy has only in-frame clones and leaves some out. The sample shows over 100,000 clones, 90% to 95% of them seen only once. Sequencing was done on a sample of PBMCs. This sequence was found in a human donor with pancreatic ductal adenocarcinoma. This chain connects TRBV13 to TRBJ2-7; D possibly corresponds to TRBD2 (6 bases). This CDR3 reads CASSYGGNSPYEQYF. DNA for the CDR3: TGTGCCAGCAGCTATGGCGGGAATAGTCCCTACGAGCAGTACTTC.